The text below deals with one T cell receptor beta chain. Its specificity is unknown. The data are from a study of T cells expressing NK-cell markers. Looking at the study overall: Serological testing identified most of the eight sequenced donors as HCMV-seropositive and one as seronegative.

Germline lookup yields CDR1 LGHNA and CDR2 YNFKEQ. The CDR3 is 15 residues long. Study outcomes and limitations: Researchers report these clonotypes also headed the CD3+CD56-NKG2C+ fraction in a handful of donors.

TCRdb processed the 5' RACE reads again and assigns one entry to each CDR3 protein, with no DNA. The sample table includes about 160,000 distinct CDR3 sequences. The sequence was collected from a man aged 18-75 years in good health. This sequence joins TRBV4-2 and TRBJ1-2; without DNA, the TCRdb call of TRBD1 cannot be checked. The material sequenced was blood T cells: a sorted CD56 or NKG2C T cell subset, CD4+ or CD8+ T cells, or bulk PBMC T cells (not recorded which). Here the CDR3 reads CASSQDPQGFYGYTF.